The T cell receptor (beta chain) under discussion was sequenced for a study of blood T cell repertoires in COVID-19. In the study's own analysis: Nucleated cell counts were estimated from reference gene primer amplification. Measured with immunoSEQ multiplex PCR; TCRdb has only the in-frame clones, and not every one. V, J and clone size reflect that table, while D and trimming were determined from the DNA. Among 380,000 or so clones listed, more than 70% were seen once. V gave up 3 bases and J gave up 5 bases, with 13 bases separating them. The V gene's germline CDR1 is MNHNS and CDR2 SASEGT. The CDR3 has 14 residues.

The sequence derives from a middle-aged man with acute or convalescent COVID-19. The sample taken for sequencing was peripheral blood. The chain carries TRBV6-1 and TRBJ1-2; D is possibly TRBD1 (5 bases). CDR3 in amino acids: CASSEVQGFYGYTF. The CDR3 DNA reads as TGTGCCAGCAGTGAGGTTCAGGGTTTTTATGGCTACACCTTC.